This TCR beta chain is from a study of T-cell memory formation after mild COVID-19. This clonotype was seen only a few times. Germline V gene lookup returns CDR1 SGHRS and CDR2 YFSETQ. The CDR3 covers 14 residues. The V gene lost 1 base and the J gene lost 3 bases, with 11 bases spanning the gap. TCRdb reprocessed the 5' RACE reads with MiXCR, giving one entry per CDR3 protein. The profile covers fewer than 350,000 distinct CDR3 sequences, with 14% appearing a single time and 20% to 25% taken by the ten largest. The chain links TRBV5-1 to TRBJ2-7; D is ambiguous. The sequencing input was PBMCs or a T cell subset sorted from them (not recorded which). This clonotype was sampled from a man aged 18-30 years who had mild COVID-19 (a few samples of this study predate the infection). Cell type and time point are not known. The CDR3 loop is CASSLRNTDYEQYF. The CDR3 nucleotides read TGCGCCAGCAGCTTGAGGAATACAGACTACGAGCAGTACTTC. Together with reference TRBV5-1 and TRBJ2-7, the CDR3 gives the full variable domain: KAGVTQTPRYLIKTRGQQVTLSCSPISGHRSVSWYQQTPGQGLQFLFEYFSETQRNKGNFPGRFSGRQFSNSRSEMNVSTLELGDSALYLCASSLRNTDYEQYFGPGTRLTVT.